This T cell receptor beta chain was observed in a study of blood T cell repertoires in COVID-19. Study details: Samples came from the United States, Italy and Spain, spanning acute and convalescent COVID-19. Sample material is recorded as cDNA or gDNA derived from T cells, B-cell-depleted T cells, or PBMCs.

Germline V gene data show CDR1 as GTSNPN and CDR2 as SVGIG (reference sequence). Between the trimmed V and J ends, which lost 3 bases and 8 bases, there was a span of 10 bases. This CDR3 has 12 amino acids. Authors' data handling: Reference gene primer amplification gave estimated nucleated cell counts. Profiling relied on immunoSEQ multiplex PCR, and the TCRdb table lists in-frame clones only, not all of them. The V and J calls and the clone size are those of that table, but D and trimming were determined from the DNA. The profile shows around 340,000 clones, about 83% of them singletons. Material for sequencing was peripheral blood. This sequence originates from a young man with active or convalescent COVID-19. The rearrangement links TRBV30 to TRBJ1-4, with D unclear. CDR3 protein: CAWRPGSEKLFF. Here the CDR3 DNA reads TGTGCCTGGAGGCCGGGGAGCGAAAAACTGTTTTTT.